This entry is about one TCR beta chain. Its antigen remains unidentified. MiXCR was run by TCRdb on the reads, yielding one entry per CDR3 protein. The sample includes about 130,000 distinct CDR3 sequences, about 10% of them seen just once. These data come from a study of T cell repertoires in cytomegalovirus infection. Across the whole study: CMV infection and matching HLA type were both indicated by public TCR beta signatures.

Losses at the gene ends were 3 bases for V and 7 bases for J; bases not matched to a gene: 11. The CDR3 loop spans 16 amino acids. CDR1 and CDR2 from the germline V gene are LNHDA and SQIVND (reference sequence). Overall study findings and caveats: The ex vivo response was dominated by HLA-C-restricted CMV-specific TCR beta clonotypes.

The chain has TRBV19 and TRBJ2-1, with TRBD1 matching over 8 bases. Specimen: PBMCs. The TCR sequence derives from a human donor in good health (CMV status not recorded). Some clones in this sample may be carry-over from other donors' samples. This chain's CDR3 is CASSIGQGVGKNEQFF. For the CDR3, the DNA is TGTGCCAGTAGTATCGGACAGGGAGTGGGGAAGAATGAGCAGTTCTTC.